One sample yielded the 26 T cell receptor beta chains listed below, sequenced in a study of blood T cell repertoires in COVID-19. The data were produced by immunoSEQ multiplex PCR, yet TCRdb's version contains in-frame clones alone and is incomplete. The table shows 360,000 or so clones, with roughly nine tenths occurring only once. The material sequenced was peripheral blood. All receptors derive from a woman aged 55-75 years with COVID-19, enrolled during active disease.

This clone appeared once. The V gene is TRBV6-1, the J gene TRBJ2-3, with 10 positions matching TRBD2. CDR1 is MNHNS and CDR2 is SASEGT in the germline V gene. The CDR3 totals 15 residues. Trimming removed 5 bases from V and 2 bases from J; junction bases left unmatched: 4. The DNA of the CDR3 is TGTGCCAGCAGTCATGGGACTAGCGCCACAGATACGCAGTATTTT. Amino acid sequence: CASSHGTSATDTQYF.

The V and J genes are TRBV5-6 and TRBJ1-2, with D perhaps TRBD1 (5 bases). CDR1 is SGHDT, CDR2 YYEEEE, per germline. V dropped 4 bases and J dropped 8 bases, with 12 bases sitting between them. The CDR3 extends over 12 amino acids. The CDR3 loop is CASSPDSIGYTF. CDR3 DNA: TGTGCCAGCAGCCCCGACAGCATCGGCTACACCTTC. The full variable domain, in which reference TRBV5-6 and TRBJ1-2 provide the parts outside the CDR3, is DAGVTQSPTHLIKTRGQQVTLRCSPKSGHDTVSWYQQALGQGPQFIFQYYEEEERQRGNFPDRFSGHQFPNYSSELNVNALLLGDSALYLCASSPDSIGYTFGSGTRLTVV.

The chain has TRBV6-5 and TRBJ1-1, with TRBD1 as a possible D gene (6 bases). V lost 8 bases and J lost 2, with 15 bases in between. This CDR3 has 14 amino acids. Germline V gives CDR1 MNHEY, CDR2 SVGAGI. The CDR3 region has the DNA TGTGCCAGCGTTAGGACAGAAGTCAACACTGAAGCTTTCTTT. Encoded protein: CASVRTEVNTEAFF.

V gene TRBV5-6 combines with J gene TRBJ2-1; 9 bases agree with TRBD1. V dropped 1 base and J dropped 2; count of bases not matched to a gene: 4. In germline, CDR1 is SGHDT, CDR2 YYEEEE. This CDR3 comprises 16 residues. As DNA, the CDR3 is TGTGCCAGCAGCTTGAATGGACAGGGGACCTACAATGAGCAGTTCTTC. It translates to CASSLNGQGTYNEQFF.

The chain carries TRBV18 and TRBJ1-1; D is uncertain. The V gene's germline CDR1 is KGHSH and CDR2 LQKENI. The germline V and J ends were trimmed by 1 base and 0 bases, with 9 bases remaining between them. The CDR3 has 15 amino acids. CDR3 DNA sequence: TGTGCCAGCTCACCACGATCGGAGATGAACACTGAAGCTTTCTTT. Protein sequence: CASSPRSEMNTEAFF.

CDR3 DNA: TGTGCCATCAGTGAGCAGGGGGTTCCTGGCTACACCTTC. It is translated as CAISEQGVPGYTF. The chain recombines TRBV10-3 with TRBJ1-2, with 7 nucleotides matching TRBD1. This CDR3 region has 13 residues. Trimming took 2 bases from V and 7 from J; bases not matched to a gene: 4. CDR1 and CDR2 (germline): ENHRY, SYGVKD.

This chain uses TRBV28 with TRBJ2-7, with 11 positions matching TRBD1. CDR1 is MDHEN, CDR2 SYDVKM, per germline. Germline trimming cut 4 bases from V and 3 bases from J; bases unmatched to any gene: 5. The CDR3 contains 15 residues. The CDR3 is CASSSLGQGVYEQYF. As DNA, the CDR3 is TGTGCCAGCAGTTCCTTGGGACAGGGGGTCTACGAGCAGTACTTC.

The gene calls are TRBV2 and TRBJ1-2; D unresolved. V was trimmed by 8 bases and J by 4 bases, leaving 20 bases between them. The germline V gene encodes CDR1 SNHLY and CDR2 FYNNEI. The CDR3 totals 15 residues. The CDR3 DNA follows: TGTGCCAGCCGAATAGGCCAGGTAAACTTCTATGGCTACACCTTC. Its translation: CASRIGQVNFYGYTF.

The chain is built from TRBV27 and TRBJ1-5; TRBD1 agrees at 7 bases. From germline, CDR1 is MNHEY and CDR2 SMNVEV (reference sequence). V lost 6 bases, J lost 4 bases, and 9 bases stayed unmatched. CDR3 length: 15 residues. CDR3 residues: CASRSLQGRNQPQHF. The CDR3 DNA follows: TGTGCCAGCAGGTCGTTACAGGGGCGGAATCAGCCCCAGCATTTT.

The chain joins TRBV9 to TRBJ2-1; 9 nucleotides line up with TRBD2. The V segment lost 0 bases and the J segment 3 bases; nucleotides outside the gene matches: 10. The CDR3 runs to 18 residues. CDR1 and CDR2 from the germline V gene are SGDLS and YYNGEE. The CDR3 bases are TGTGCCAGCAGCGTAGGACGGGGCGGGGGGGCCGACTACAATGAGCAGTTCTTC. It translates to CASSVGRGGGADYNEQFF.

The V call is TRBV28, the J call TRBJ1-5, with a weak D call TRBD1 (5 bases). Trimming shortened V by 7 bases and J by 4 bases, and 11 bases separated the two germline ends. This CDR3 is 13 amino acids long. The germline V gene has CDR1 MDHEN and CDR2 SYDVKM. CDR3 sequence reads: CASKTPGNQPQHF. The CDR3, as DNA: TGTGCCAGCAAAACCCCAGGGAATCAGCCCCAGCATTTT.

This clone appeared a few times. This chain connects TRBV5-4 to TRBJ2-3; D is ambiguous. Germline assignment: CDR1 SGHNT and CDR2 YYREEE (reference sequence). The CDR3 is made up of 14 amino acids. Trimming removed 1 base from V and 5 bases from J, with 11 bases in between. As DNA, the CDR3 is TGTGCCAGCAGCTTGCGCCCGTCAGGAGATACGCAGTATTTT. As protein: CASSLRPSGDTQYF.

As for this clone: A much larger clone is a single base away; this may be a read error. This rearrangement joins TRBV28 to TRBJ1-2; D possibly corresponds to TRBD1 (5 bases). The V gene's germline CDR1 is MDHEN and CDR2 SYDVKM. The CDR3 spans 13 residues. V was cut by 6 bases and J by 4 bases, with 12 bases left in between. The CDR3 sequence is CASSLGGIYGYTF. The DNA for the CDR3 is TGTGCCAGCAGCCTCGGGGGGATCTATGGCTACACCTTC.

The J gene is TRBJ2-5, the V gene TRBV2, with TRBD1 as a possible D gene (6 bases). Between the trimmed V and J ends, which lost 4 bases and 1 base, there was a span of 7 bases. Germline lookup yields CDR1 SNHLY and CDR2 FYNNEI. CDR3 length: 13 amino acids. In nucleotides, the CDR3 is TGTGCCAGCAGTGGACAGGCCCAAGAGACCCAGTACTTC. Its translation is CASSGQAQETQYF.

The V call is TRBV10-3, the J call TRBJ1-6; D is undetermined. V lost 2 bases and J lost 0, with 14 bases in between. The germline gives CDR1 ENHRY, CDR2 SYGVKD. The CDR3 totals 18 residues. For the CDR3, the DNA is TGTGCCATCAGTGAGAGAGCGGCGTCTAGCTCCTATAATTCACCCCTCCACTTT. Protein product: CAISERAASSSYNSPLHF.

The chain carries TRBV28 and TRBJ2-7; TRBD1 matches 9 bases. V shed 2 bases and J 6 bases; nucleotides not matched to a gene: 2. CDR1 and CDR2 (germline): MDHEN, SYDVKM. The CDR3 loop spans 13 amino acids. The CDR3 nucleotides read TGTGCCAGCAGTTTAGGGACAGGGACCGAGCAGTACTTC. It encodes CASSLGTGTEQYF.

The V and J genes are TRBV5-5 and TRBJ2-7; TRBD1 matches at 9 bases. Germline V CDR1 and CDR2: SGHKS, YYEKEE (reference sequence). CDR3 length: 14 residues. Losses at the gene ends were 3 bases for V and 3 bases for J; bases not matched to a gene: 4. CDR3 sequence reads: CASSSPGQGYEQYF. The CDR3 DNA reads TGTGCCAGCAGCTCTCCGGGACAGGGCTACGAGCAGTACTTC.

The chain combines TRBV5-1 with TRBJ1-2; 9 nucleotides agree with TRBD1. CDR1 is SGHRS and CDR2 is YFSETQ in the germline V gene. CDR3 size: 15 residues. V lost 4 bases to trimming and J lost 7 bases; unmatched junction nucleotides: 11. The chain's CDR3 is CASSRGTGSESGYTF. The CDR3 DNA sequence: TGCGCCAGCAGCCGCGGGACAGGGAGCGAAAGTGGCTACACCTTC.

The chain couples TRBV15 to TRBJ1-1, with 9 bases identical to TRBD1. CDR1 LNHNV and CDR2 YYDKDF come from the germline V gene (reference sequence). This CDR3 contains 14 residues. V shed 2 bases, J shed 11 bases, and the junction held 9 bases outside the gene matches. The DNA for the CDR3 is TGTGCCACCAGCAGACGTGAACAGGGGGCCTCCGCTTTCTTT. It encodes CATSRREQGASAFF.

CDR3 residues: CASSGRQNEQFF. The CDR3 region has the DNA TGTGCCAGCAGTGGACGACAGAATGAGCAGTTCTTC. J is TRBJ2-1 and V is TRBV2, with D possibly matching TRBD1 (5 bases). Trimming removed 4 bases from V and 7 bases from J, with 8 bases in between. Looked up from germline, CDR1 is SNHLY and CDR2 is FYNNEI. The CDR3 covers 12 residues.

The genes are TRBV10-3 and TRBJ2-1, with 14 bases matching TRBD2. V was clipped by 8 bases and J by 4 bases; unmatched bases: 4. The CDR3 runs 15 residues. Germline loops: CDR1 ENHRY, CDR2 SYGVKD. The CDR3 loop is CAIRGLAGAYNEQFF. Here the CDR3 DNA reads TGTGCCATCCGGGGACTAGCGGGGGCATACAATGAGCAGTTCTTC.

CDR3: CAGGGGYQETQYF. The CDR3 DNA sequence: TGCGCCGGCGGCGGCGGGTACCAAGAGACCCAGTACTTC. V usage is TRBV5-1 and J usage is TRBJ2-5, with D perhaps TRBD2 (5 bases). Germline CDR1 reads SGHRS; CDR2 reads YFSETQ. The length of the CDR3 is 13 residues. V lost 10 bases, J lost 0 bases, and 13 bases lay in between.

This clone was recorded once. V usage is TRBV6-4 and J usage is TRBJ1-3, with 9 bases lining up with TRBD1. Germline V CDR1 and CDR2: MRHNA, SNTAGT. The CDR3 is made up of 13 amino acids. The junction had 4 bases not matched to a gene; V was cut back by 5 bases and J by 8 bases. CDR3 coding DNA: TGTGCCAGCAGTCCGGACAGGGGAGACACCATATATTTT. This encodes CASSPDRGDTIYF.

The chain recombines TRBV6-2 or TRBV6-3 with TRBJ2-3; D possibly corresponds to TRBD2 (6 bases). Looked up from germline, CDR1 is MNHEY and CDR2 is SVGEGT. The CDR3 length is 16 residues. The V end was cut by 2 bases, the J end by 4 bases, with 16 bases between. This chain's CDR3 is CASSYNGRGRADTQYF. CDR3 coding DNA: TGTGCCAGCAGTTACAACGGGCGGGGACGGGCAGATACGCAGTATTTT.

The chain links TRBV19 to TRBJ1-1; D not resolved. This CDR3 has 13 amino acids. Trimming took 10 bases from V and 9 from J, leaving 21 bases between them. CDR1 is LNHDA, CDR2 SQIVND, per germline (reference sequence). The chain's CDR3 is CATTLSRPGKAFF. CDR3 DNA: TGTGCCACTACTCTCTCCCGGCCCGGGAAAGCTTTCTTT.

The chain has TRBV3-1 (or the pseudogene TRBV3-2) and TRBJ2-2, with D unclear. Germline CDR1 is LGHDT and CDR2 is YNNKEL (reference sequence). There are 15 residues in the CDR3. The germline V and J ends were trimmed by 0 bases and 6 bases, with 11 bases remaining between them. CDR3 sequence reads: CASSQEWVSAGELFF. In DNA, the CDR3 is TGTGCCAGCAGCCAAGAGTGGGTGAGCGCCGGGGAGCTGTTTTTT.